The 12 T cell receptor beta chains presented below share a single source sample, sequenced in a study of Graves' ophthalmopathy and Graves' hyperthyroidism. TCR beta CDR3 regions were amplified from RNA transcripts. First-round RT-PCR with HTBI primers preceded a second-round multiplex PCR. TCRdb passed the multiplex PCR reads through MiXCR, listing each CDR3 protein once. Seen here are around 1,200,000 distinct CDR3 sequences, 36% observed once, and the top ten hold approximately 10%. The sample consisted of peripheral blood or thyroid tissue (not recorded which). These receptors all come from an adult man with Graves' hyperthyroidism.

V usage is TRBV7-2 and J usage is TRBJ1-5; D is uncertain. V was cut by 2 bases and J by 4 bases, with 12 bases left in between. The CDR3 is 15 amino acids. The germline gives CDR1 SGHTA, CDR2 FQGNSA. CDR3 loop: CASSLLGGVNQPQHF. Here the CDR3 DNA reads TGTGCCAGCAGCTTACTGGGTGGGGTGAATCAGCCCCAGCATTTT.

The chain couples TRBV28 to TRBJ1-5; D unclear. The V end was cut by 2 bases, the J end by 3 bases, with 8 bases between. This CDR3 has 14 amino acids. Germline CDR1 reads MDHEN; CDR2 reads SYDVKM. DNA of the CDR3: TGTGCCAGCAGTTTACTTGCAGACAATCAGCCCCAGCATTTT. Translation: CASSLLADNQPQHF. Combining the CDR3 with reference TRBV28 and TRBJ1-5 gives the whole variable domain DVKVTQSSRYLVKRTGEKVFLECVQDMDHENMFWYRQDPGLGLRLIYFSYDVKMKEKGDIPEGYSVSREKKERFSLILESASTNQTSMYLCASSLLADNQPQHFGDGTRLSIL.

In this sample, this clonotype turned up a few times. The V call is TRBV5-1, the J call TRBJ2-5, with TRBD2 as a possible D gene (6 bases). CDR1 is SGHRS and CDR2 is YFSETQ in the germline V gene. This CDR3 has 13 residues. Trimming shortened V by 7 bases and J by 3 bases, and 13 bases separated the two germline ends. In DNA form, the CDR3 reads TGCGCCAGCCAACGGGGGTCTGAAGAGACCCAGTACTTC. Translating it yields CASQRGSEETQYF.

The J gene is TRBJ2-7, the V gene TRBV20-1, with D perhaps TRBD1 (5 bases). V shed 4 bases and J shed 0 bases, with 10 bases lying between them. The length of the CDR3 is 13 residues. Germline V CDR1 and CDR2: DFQATT, SNEGSKA (reference sequence). CDR3 nucleotide sequence: TGCAGTGCTACCGTGGACACCTCCTACGAGCAGTACTTC. It encodes CSATVDTSYEQYF.

Ten or more counts support this clonotype. The chain combines TRBV6-5 with TRBJ1-1, with 7 bases fitting TRBD1. With V trimmed by 5 bases and J by 5 bases, 11 bases remained unmatched. CDR3 length: 15 amino acids. Germline V gene sequence: CDR1 MNHEY, CDR2 SVGAGI. The CDR3 sequence: CASSVVPGQITEAFF. The CDR3 coding sequence is TGTGCCAGCAGTGTGGTACCGGGACAGATTACTGAAGCTTTCTTT.

This clonotype has at least ten counts. The CDR3 DNA reads TGTGCCAGCAGCCCGGGGCAGGGGGCGTTTAGCAATCAGCCCCAGCATTTT. The encoded protein is CASSPGQGAFSNQPQHF. V and J are TRBV9 and TRBJ1-5; 8 bases are shared with TRBD1. After removal of 4 bases from V and 0 bases from J, the junction contained 9 bases not matched to a gene. The length of the CDR3 is 17 residues. Germline V lookup: CDR1 SGDLS, CDR2 YYNGEE.

This clonotype occurred many times. This sequence joins TRBV10-3 and TRBJ2-5; no clear D. V lost 3 bases, J lost 4 bases, and 12 bases lay in between. CDR3 length: 14 amino acids. Per the germline V gene, CDR1 is ENHRY and CDR2 is SYGVKD. The CDR3 DNA follows: TGTGCCATCAGTGATTCGGTAGAAGGAGAGACCCAGTACTTC. As protein: CAISDSVEGETQYF.

This clonotype was observed a few times. V and J are TRBV20-1 and TRBJ1-2; no firm D call. Trimming removed 1 base from V and 1 base from J, with 13 bases in between. Germline assignment: CDR1 DFQATT and CDR2 SNEGSKA (reference sequence). The CDR3 is 15 residues long. CDR3 in amino acids: CSARVSDYNNYGYTF. For the CDR3, the DNA is TGCAGTGCTAGAGTATCGGACTACAATAACTATGGCTACACCTTC.

V usage is TRBV4-3 and J usage is TRBJ1-2; 7 nucleotides align to TRBD1. Germline V gives CDR1 LGHNA, CDR2 YSLEER. This CDR3 region has 14 residues. V lost 0 bases, J lost 7 bases, and 5 bases stayed unmatched. DNA of the CDR3: TGCGCCAGCAGCCAAGATCCCGACAGGGCTGGCTACACCTTC. This gives the protein CASSQDPDRAGYTF.

This clonotype was seen repeatedly, ten times or more. The chain employs TRBV5-1 and TRBJ1-1; the D is unclear. Germline V gene data show CDR1 as SGHRS and CDR2 as YFSETQ. The CDR3 extends over 13 amino acids. Trimming pared 0 bases from V and 4 bases from J, leaving 7 bases between. CDR3: CASSLGEITEAFF. For the CDR3, the DNA is TGCGCCAGCAGCTTGGGAGAAATCACTGAAGCTTTCTTT.

Remarks on this clonotype: A read error may be the cause here, since a much bigger clone is one base away. The chain is built from TRBV7-2 and TRBJ2-7, with TRBD1 matching 7 bases. The CDR3 has 15 residues. Germline loops: CDR1 SGHTA, CDR2 FQGNSA. The CDR3 protein is CASSPYTGDPYEQCF. The CDR3 DNA reads TGTGCCAGCAGCCCATATACAGGGGACCCCTACGAGCAGTGCTTC.

The chain has TRBV7-9 and TRBJ2-6, with 7 bases matching TRBD1. V was pared by 3 bases and J by 3 bases, with 20 bases of the junction left unmatched. Germline-derived CDR1 and CDR2 are SEHNR and FQNEAQ (reference sequence). The CDR3 contains 21 residues. In DNA form, the CDR3 reads TGTGCCAGCAGCTTGGTTTATACAGGGGCTACTTATTCGGATGGGGCCAACGTCCTGACTTTC. Translation: CASSLVYTGATYSDGANVLTF.